The next 25 T cell receptor beta chains were all read from a single sample in a study of blood T cell repertoires in COVID-19. The data were produced by immunoSEQ multiplex PCR, yet TCRdb's version contains in-frame clones alone and is incomplete. The sample comprises under 400,000 clones, almost 90% of which are singletons, and roughly 2.9% rests with the top ten. Sequencing was performed on peripheral blood. The receptor source for this set is a woman in her thirties with COVID-19, enrolled during active disease.

The rearrangement uses TRBV6-2 or TRBV6-3 and TRBJ1-5; the D is unclear. The CDR3 contains 14 residues. Trimming pared 2 bases from V and 5 bases from J, leaving 10 bases between. Germline CDR1 and CDR2: MNHEY and SVGEGT. DNA of the CDR3: TGTGCCAGCAGTTACGATCGGGAGGATCAGCCCCAGCATTTT. It is translated as CASSYDREDQPQHF.

This clone appeared a few times. This rearrangement joins TRBV28 to TRBJ1-3, with a possible D match to TRBD1 (6 bases). V gave up 1 base and J gave up 8 bases, with 9 bases separating them. Germline CDR1 is MDHEN and CDR2 is SYDVKM. This CDR3 is built from 13 residues. The CDR3 DNA is TGTGCCAGCAGTTTATCAGGGGTGGACACCATATATTTT. It codes for CASSLSGVDTIYF.

This rearrangement joins TRBV3-1 (or the pseudogene TRBV3-2) to TRBJ2-1; TRBD2 agrees at 10 bases. The CDR3 has 15 amino acids. Germline assignment: CDR1 LGHDT and CDR2 YNNKEL (reference sequence). J was trimmed by 7 bases and V by 4 bases; bases with no gene match: 7. Here the CDR3 reads CASSRLAGASNEQFF. The CDR3 nucleotides read TGTGCCAGCAGCCGTCTAGCGGGAGCTAGTAATGAGCAGTTCTTC.

The J gene is TRBJ1-4, the V gene TRBV24-1; D not resolved. The CDR3 totals 13 residues. Germline V lookup: CDR1 KGHDR, CDR2 SFDVKD. The V end was cut by 1 base, the J end by 7 bases, with 6 bases between. The CDR3 protein is CATSDFNGEKLFF. CDR3 sequence (DNA): TGTGCCACCAGTGATTTCAACGGTGAAAAACTGTTTTTT.

This chain links TRBV18 with TRBJ1-6; 10 bases match TRBD1. The CDR3 runs 17 residues. In germline, CDR1 is KGHSH, CDR2 LQKENI. V gave up 4 bases and J gave up 10 bases; unmatched junction bases: 13. The CDR3 loop reads CASSLGRTGGIKSPLHF. For the CDR3, the DNA is TGTGCCAGCTCACTGGGGCGGACAGGGGGTATAAAGTCACCCCTCCACTTT.

The V and J genes are TRBV2 and TRBJ2-3; 10 bases match TRBD2. J gave up 4 bases and V 10 bases, and 8 bases lay outside the gene matches. CDR1 is SNHLY and CDR2 is FYNNEI in the germline V gene. The CDR3 has 14 amino acids. The CDR3 region is CANPSGREADTQYF. The CDR3 bases are TGTGCCAACCCTAGCGGGAGAGAGGCAGATACGCAGTATTTT.

This chain uses TRBV7-9 with TRBJ2-1; TRBD1 aligns across 10 bases. V dropped 4 bases and J dropped 5; count of bases not matched to a gene: 8. This CDR3 contains 16 residues. Germline CDR1 and CDR2: SEHNR and FQNEAQ (reference sequence). CDR3 nucleotide sequence: TGTGCCAGCAGCTCCACCGGGACAGGGGAAAACAATGAGCAGTTCTTC. It yields the protein CASSSTGTGENNEQFF.

The V gene is TRBV10-2, the J gene TRBJ2-1, with 8 bases aligning to TRBD2. Germline V lookup: CDR1 WSHSY, CDR2 SAAADI. CDR3 length: 14 amino acids. Unmatched junction bases numbered 7, after V lost 4 bases and J lost 8 bases. The DNA for the CDR3 is TGCGCCAGCAGTGGGCGGGAGGCTCGAGATGAGCAGTTCTTC. Encoded protein: CASSGREARDEQFF.

V usage is TRBV5-5 and J usage is TRBJ1-4; D not certain. Germline CDR1 and CDR2: SGHKS and YYEKEE (reference sequence). V was pared by 2 bases and J by 5 bases, with 7 bases between. The CDR3 is made up of 13 amino acids. The CDR3 region is CASSLGGNEKLFF. Here the CDR3 DNA reads TGTGCCAGCAGCTTAGGAGGGAATGAAAAACTGTTTTTT.

This rearrangement joins TRBV27 to TRBJ2-1; the match to TRBD2 covers 8 bases. V gave up 5 bases and J gave up 9 bases; unmatched junction bases: 3. CDR3 size: 12 residues. Looked up from germline, CDR1 is MNHEY and CDR2 is SMNVEV (reference sequence). CDR3 bases: TGTGCCAGCAGTATCACTAGCGGTGAGCAGTTCTTC. Its translation is CASSITSGEQFF.

Only one count was recorded for this clone. This chain links TRBV27 with TRBJ2-1, with 7 bases lining up with TRBD2. The ends lost 7 bases at V and 4 bases at J; junction bases unmatched: 10. From germline, CDR1 is MNHEY and CDR2 SMNVEV (reference sequence). There are 15 residues in the CDR3. For the CDR3, the DNA is TGTGCCAGCAAAGAACCGGGACTATCTTACAATGAGCAGTTCTTC. Protein: CASKEPGLSYNEQFF.

This clone has just one count. This chain joins TRBV3-1 (or the pseudogene TRBV3-2) and TRBJ2-7, with D possibly TRBD1 on 5 matching bases. The CDR3 sequence is 15 residues long. Germline V CDR1 and CDR2: LGHDT, YNNKEL (reference sequence). Trimming removed 0 bases at V and 3 bases at J, with 12 bases between. The CDR3 loop reads CASSQEVREGYEQYF. CDR3 sequence (DNA): TGTGCCAGCAGCCAAGAGGTCAGGGAAGGCTACGAGCAGTACTTC.

This clone was seen just once. V usage is TRBV28 and J usage is TRBJ1-1; TRBD1 matches 9 bases. Germline V CDR1 and CDR2: MDHEN, SYDVKM. The V gene end was trimmed by 4 bases and the J gene end by 8 bases; junction bases not matched to a gene: 23. The CDR3 totals 19 residues. The CDR3 nucleotides read TGTGCCAGCAGTTCCGCGAGCTCGGGTAGGGGACAGGGAGATATAGAAGCTTTCTTT. Residues: CASSSASSGRGQGDIEAFF.

The rearrangement links TRBV5-6 to TRBJ2-5; 7 bases are a match to TRBD2. V gave up 4 bases and J gave up 2 bases; unmatched junction bases: 8. The CDR3 loop spans 15 amino acids. Germline assignment: CDR1 SGHDT and CDR2 YYEEEE. CDR3 amino acids: CASSALLAPQETQYF. In DNA form, the CDR3 reads TGTGCCAGCAGCGCTCTACTAGCGCCTCAAGAGACCCAGTACTTC.

The chain joins TRBV12-3 or TRBV12-4 to TRBJ2-1; no reliable D call. V was trimmed by 4 bases and J by 10 bases, leaving 11 bases between them. This CDR3 is 12 amino acids long. The CDR3 nucleotides are TGTGCCAGCAGTTCGACTGGCCCAGAGCAGTTCTTC. It specifies CASSSTGPEQFF.

This chain connects TRBV5-4 to TRBJ2-5; 10 positions agree with TRBD1. CDR3 length equals 14 residues. J lost 4 bases, V lost 5 bases, and 5 bases had no gene match. CDR1 and CDR2 (germline): SGHNT, YYREEE (reference sequence). The chain's CDR3 is CASRADRGAETQYF. CDR3 sequence (DNA): TGTGCCAGCAGAGCGGACAGGGGGGCAGAGACCCAGTACTTC.

The rearrangement links TRBV29-1 to TRBJ2-3; TRBD1 matches 9 bases. V gave up 6 bases and J gave up 4 bases; unmatched junction bases: 5. This CDR3 is built from 13 residues. CDR1 SQVTM and CDR2 ANQGSEA come from the germline V gene. The CDR3 spells CSVGTGQADTQYF. The CDR3 DNA sequence: TGCAGCGTAGGGACAGGGCAAGCAGATACGCAGTATTTT.

The chain carries TRBV30 and TRBJ1-5; 7 nucleotides agree with TRBD1. Germline V gives CDR1 GTSNPN, CDR2 SVGIG (reference sequence). This CDR3 region has 17 residues. J lost 4 bases, V lost 3 bases, and 15 bases had no gene match. The CDR3 bases are TGTGCCTGGAGCGCCCCCGAACAGGGGCTGAGGAATCAGCCCCAGCATTTT. Amino acid sequence: CAWSAPEQGLRNQPQHF.

The chain combines TRBV7-9 with TRBJ1-1; D possibly corresponds to TRBD1 (5 bases). The V gene lost 2 bases and the J gene lost 7 bases, with 14 bases spanning the gap. CDR1 is SEHNR and CDR2 is FQNEAQ in the germline V gene (reference sequence). This CDR3 region has 14 residues. The CDR3 nucleotides read TGTGCCAGCAGCTTAAGGGCAGGGTGGGGTGAAGCTTTCTTT. It yields the protein CASSLRAGWGEAFF.

This chain connects TRBV3-1 (or the pseudogene TRBV3-2) to TRBJ2-5, with a possible D match to TRBD1 (6 bases). Germline V gene lookup returns CDR1 LGHDT and CDR2 YNNKEL (reference sequence). The CDR3 contains 17 residues. Trimming removed 3 bases from V and 0 bases from J, with 17 bases in between. The CDR3 nucleotides read TGTGCCAGCAGCCACAAGCTGATAACAGGGAACCAAGAGACCCAGTACTTC. It is translated as CASSHKLITGNQETQYF.

CDR3 sequence: CASSQVSPSTDTQYF. The DNA for the CDR3 is TGCGCCAGCAGCCAAGTATCCCCGAGCACAGATACGCAGTATTTT. The chain recombines TRBV4-1 with TRBJ2-3; D unclear. Germline V lookup: CDR1 MGHRA, CDR2 YSYEKL. This CDR3 contains 15 residues. V was clipped by 1 base and J by 0 bases, with 8 bases between them.

CDR3 sequence reads: CAWKSWAVDYGYTF. CDR3 coding DNA: TGTGCCTGGAAATCGTGGGCCGTAGACTATGGCTACACCTTC. J is TRBJ1-2 and V is TRBV30; no reliable D call. Deletions cut 4 bases from V and 3 bases from J, with 15 bases between. Looked up from germline, CDR1 is GTSNPN and CDR2 is SVGIG (reference sequence). This CDR3 comprises 14 residues.

This chain links TRBV2 with TRBJ2-7; D gene ambiguous. The CDR3 has 15 residues. Trimming removed 7 bases at V and 0 bases at J, with 16 bases between. CDR1 SNHLY and CDR2 FYNNEI come from the germline V gene. The CDR3 DNA sequence: TGTGCCAGCACCGAGTCCCCCTCGTACTCCTACGAGCAGTACTTC. Translated: CASTESPSYSYEQYF.

This chain connects TRBV10-3 to TRBJ1-4; possibly TRBD1 for D (5 bases). Trimming removed 8 bases from V and 8 bases from J, with 15 bases in between. Germline V CDR1 and CDR2: ENHRY, SYGVKD. The CDR3 contains 13 residues. The CDR3 sequence is CAIAGGVGEKLFF. The CDR3 coding sequence is TGTGCCATCGCCGGGGGGGTTGGAGAAAAACTGTTTTTT.

This chain connects TRBV24-1 to TRBJ2-5; a weak D match, TRBD2 (5 bases). Looked up from germline, CDR1 is KGHDR and CDR2 is SFDVKD. Between the trimmed V and J ends, which lost 4 bases and 4 bases, there was a span of 6 bases. This CDR3 spans 12 amino acids. Here the CDR3 reads CATSERGETQYF. Written as DNA, the CDR3 is TGTGCCACCAGTGAACGGGGAGAGACCCAGTACTTC.